The 30 T cell receptor beta chains reported below all come from one sample, sequenced in a study of shared clonotypes between healthy human individuals. Terminally differentiated effector memory CD45RA+ cells were excluded by CCR7 positive selection of CD45RO-negative cells. TCRdb's copy holds only in-frame clones and misses some; the assay was immunoSEQ multiplex PCR. The data contain about 2.1 million clones, 93% of them singletons. The sample comprised naive CD8+ T cells from PBMCs. The receptor source for this set is a man in his late teens or twenties in good health. Some clones in this sample may be carry-over from other donors' samples.

The chain uses TRBV7-9 and TRBJ1-3; D is possibly TRBD1 (5 bases). Trimming stripped 1 base from V and 4 bases from J, with 17 bases between. The CDR3 runs 17 residues. CDR1 is SEHNR, CDR2 FQNEAQ, per germline (reference sequence). In DNA, the CDR3 is TGTGCCAGCAGCTTAGGTTTTAGGGGCCTTCTGGGAAACACCATATATTTT. Translation gives CASSLGFRGLLGNTIYF. Supplemented by reference TRBV7-9 and TRBJ1-3, the full variable domain reads DTGVSQNPRHKITKRGQNVTFRCDPISEHNRLYWYRQTLGQGPEFLTYFQNEAQLEKSRLLSDRFSAERPKGSFSTLEIQRTEQGDSAMYLCASSLGFRGLLGNTIYFGEGSWLTVV.

A word on this clone: Additional DNA sequences in this sample encode the identical CDR3. J is TRBJ2-2 and V is TRBV9; D is uncertain. V was pared by 0 bases and J by 6 bases, with 6 bases between. The V gene's germline CDR1 is SGDLS and CDR2 YYNGEE. This CDR3 spans 13 amino acids. The CDR3 is CASSVGGPGELFF. The CDR3 DNA is TGTGCCAGCAGCGTAGGCGGTCCCGGGGAGCTGTTTTTT.

The chain uses TRBV7-9 and TRBJ2-7; D remains unclear. Germline CDR1 is SEHNR and CDR2 is FQNEAQ (reference sequence). The CDR3 has 15 amino acids. Trimming pared 1 base from V and 0 bases from J, leaving 10 bases between. CDR3 residues: CASSLVYESSYEQYF. The CDR3 bases are TGTGCCAGCAGCTTAGTCTACGAAAGCTCCTACGAGCAGTACTTC.

V gene TRBV28 combines with J gene TRBJ2-5; 9 bases line up with TRBD2. This CDR3 spans 15 amino acids. The germline V gene encodes CDR1 MDHEN and CDR2 SYDVKM. V trimming: 3 bases; J trimming: 2 bases; junction bases outside the gene matches: 4. The DNA of the CDR3 is TGTGCCAGCAGTTTGACTAGCGGATGGCAAGAGACCCAGTACTTC. This gives the protein CASSLTSGWQETQYF.

CDR3 protein: CASSPPRGEQFF. CDR3 coding DNA: TGCGCCAGCAGCCCACCCCGGGGTGAGCAGTTCTTC. V is TRBV4-1 and J is TRBJ2-1; a weak D match, TRBD2 (5 bases). Germline V gives CDR1 MGHRA, CDR2 YSYEKL. This CDR3 contains 12 residues. V lost 4 bases, J lost 9 bases, and 10 bases lay in between.

The rearrangement links TRBV9 to TRBJ2-7; D may correspond to TRBD1 or TRBD2 (6 bases each). Germline V gene lookup returns CDR1 SGDLS and CDR2 YYNGEE. The CDR3 runs to 15 residues. V dropped 4 bases and J dropped 5 bases, with 19 bases sitting between them. CDR3 coding DNA: TGTGCCAGCAGCCCCTGGGGGGCAGGGAACGACGAGCAGTACTTC. The encoded protein is CASSPWGAGNDEQYF.

V usage is TRBV7-2 and J usage is TRBJ2-1; D is possibly TRBD2 (6 bases). Germline values: CDR1 SGHTA, CDR2 FQGNSA. CDR3 size: 16 residues. V was clipped by 5 bases and J by 0 bases, with 14 bases between them. CDR3 sequence reads: CASSLIAAGSYNEQFF. For the CDR3, the DNA is TGTGCCAGCAGCCTGATAGCGGCCGGCTCCTACAATGAGCAGTTCTTC.

This clone was counted between two and nine times. The J gene is TRBJ1-5, the V gene TRBV19; tentatively, D is TRBD1 (6 bases). Germline CDR1 and CDR2: LNHDA and SQIVND (reference sequence). The CDR3 runs 15 residues. V gave up 5 bases and J gave up 4 bases, with 15 bases separating them. CDR3: CASSPWTVVNQPQHF. CDR3 coding DNA: TGTGCCAGTAGTCCATGGACAGTAGTAAATCAGCCCCAGCATTTT.

The chain carries TRBV25-1 and TRBJ2-5; D ambiguous. V was clipped by 6 bases and J by 3 bases, with 17 bases between them. The CDR3 spans 15 residues. Germline CDR1 and CDR2: MGHDK and SYGVNS. CDR3 region: CASRTLPRKEETQYF. The CDR3 DNA reads as TGTGCCAGCAGGACCCTGCCCAGAAAAGAAGAGACCCAGTACTTC.

This sequence joins TRBV11-2 and TRBJ2-1; 8 nucleotides align to TRBD2. The J segment lost 8 bases and the V segment lost 5 bases, leaving 23 bases of the junction unmatched. Germline V gene lookup returns CDR1 SGHAT and CDR2 FQNNGV. The CDR3 totals 19 residues. This chain's CDR3 is CASSLGGGSGRGIDYEQFF. CDR3 bases: TGTGCCAGCAGCCTAGGGGGTGGAAGCGGGAGAGGGATCGACTATGAGCAGTTCTTC. The whole variable domain, filled in from reference TRBV11-2 and TRBJ2-1, reads EAGVAQSPRYKIIEKRQSVAFWCNPISGHATLYWYQQILGQGPKLLIQFQNNGVVDDSQLPKDRFSAERLKGVDSTLKIQPAKLEDSAVYLCASSLGGGSGRGIDYEQFFGPGTRLTVL.

The table lists this clone with a count of one. The V gene is TRBV11-2, the J gene TRBJ2-1; no definite D call. Germline V gives CDR1 SGHAT, CDR2 FQNNGV. Trimming shortened V by 2 bases and J by 3 bases, and 5 bases separated the two germline ends. The CDR3 loop spans 13 amino acids. The CDR3 sequence: CASSLNNYNEQFF. As DNA, the CDR3 is TGTGCCAGCAGCTTAAACAACTACAATGAGCAGTTCTTC. The full variable domain, its missing parts supplied by reference TRBV11-2 and TRBJ2-1, is EAGVAQSPRYKIIEKRQSVAFWCNPISGHATLYWYQQILGQGPKLLIQFQNNGVVDDSQLPKDRFSAERLKGVDSTLKIQPAKLEDSAVYLCASSLNNYNEQFFGPGTRLTVL.

The chain employs TRBV6-6 and TRBJ2-5; 7 bases agree with TRBD2. Germline CDR1 and CDR2: MNHNY and SVGAGI (reference sequence). Trimming removed 6 bases from V and 5 bases from J; junction bases left unmatched: 15. This CDR3 spans 16 amino acids. CDR3 coding DNA: TGTGCCAGCAGCCTCCGCGGGAGACGGGGCGGGGAGACCCAGTACTTC. Protein sequence: CASSLRGRRGGETQYF.

In its sample, this clone was seen a few times. The chain employs TRBV6-1 and TRBJ1-1, with a possible D match to TRBD1 (5 bases). The V end was cut by 1 base, the J end by 4 bases, with 7 bases between. Germline values: CDR1 MNHNS, CDR2 SASEGT. The CDR3 contains 13 residues. CDR3 sequence: CASSEGRVTEAFF. The CDR3 nucleotides read TGTGCCAGCAGTGAAGGCAGGGTCACTGAAGCTTTCTTT.

As regards this clone: Different DNA sequences within this sample yield the same CDR3. The chain uses TRBV9 and TRBJ2-1; 11 bases agree with TRBD2. This CDR3 contains 15 residues. V shed 3 bases and J 5 bases; nucleotides not matched to a gene: 4. Germline V lookup: CDR1 SGDLS, CDR2 YYNGEE. The CDR3 nucleotides are TGTGCCAGCAGCGGAGGGACTAGCGGTCACAATGAGCAGTTCTTC. It encodes CASSGGTSGHNEQFF.

Of note for this clone: This sample includes further DNA sequences coding for the same CDR3. The V call is TRBV28, the J call TRBJ2-1; 10 nucleotides agree with TRBD2. The CDR3 runs to 15 residues. Unmatched junction bases numbered 5, after V lost 5 bases and J lost 4 bases. Per germline, CDR1 MDHEN and CDR2 SYDVKM. The CDR3 region has the DNA TGTGCCAGCAGTCCGGGACTAGCGCCATACAATGAGCAGTTCTTC. This sequence encodes CASSPGLAPYNEQFF.

Worth noting for this clone: The sample holds other DNA sequences that translate to the same CDR3. CDR3 coding DNA: TGTGCCAGCAGTTTCGGTGTCGGCACAGATACGCAGTATTTT. The encoded protein is CASSFGVGTDTQYF. V and J are TRBV28 and TRBJ2-3; D not resolved. V gave up 3 bases and J gave up 1 base, with 8 bases separating them. Looked up from germline, CDR1 is MDHEN and CDR2 is SYDVKM. CDR3 length: 14 residues.

The chain combines TRBV7-9 with TRBJ2-2, with a possible D match to TRBD2 (6 bases). The CDR3 is made up of 12 amino acids. Per germline, CDR1 SEHNR and CDR2 FQNEAQ (reference sequence). V lost 5 bases to trimming and J lost 13 bases, with 14 bases between them. The CDR3 sequence: CASSAGSFGLFF. The CDR3 DNA is TGTGCCAGCAGCGCCGGGAGCTTTGGGCTGTTTTTT.

This chain connects TRBV7-9 to TRBJ2-5; D ambiguous. Germline loops: CDR1 SEHNR, CDR2 FQNEAQ (reference sequence). The CDR3 consists of 13 residues. V was pared by 5 bases and J by 6 bases, with 13 bases between. The CDR3 DNA reads TGTGCCAGCAGCGACCCCACTGCTCAGACCCAGTACTTC. This codes for CASSDPTAQTQYF.

V is TRBV6-1 and J is TRBJ2-3; D gene uncertain. V dropped 6 bases and J dropped 6 bases, with 10 bases sitting between them. This CDR3 comprises 12 residues. The germline V gene encodes CDR1 MNHNS and CDR2 SASEGT. CDR3 region: CASRENLDTQYF. The CDR3 bases are TGTGCCAGCAGGGAAAACCTGGATACGCAGTATTTT.

The CDR3 DNA follows: TGCAGCGTTGAAGATCCGTCTAGCGAAACCTACGAGCAGTACTTC. As protein: CSVEDPSSETYEQYF. The chain has TRBV29-1 and TRBJ2-7; the D gene is possibly TRBD2 (6 bases). This CDR3 is 15 amino acids long. Germline V CDR1 and CDR2: SQVTM, ANQGSEA. Trimming cost V 0 bases and J 2 bases, with 14 bases left between them.

The chain uses TRBV19 and TRBJ2-1; 7 nucleotides match TRBD2. Germline V gives CDR1 LNHDA, CDR2 SQIVND (reference sequence). CDR3 length: 17 amino acids. The J segment lost 6 bases and the V segment lost 1 base, leaving 12 bases of the junction unmatched. The CDR3 sequence is CASSIVPSGTWSNEQFF. The DNA for the CDR3 is TGTGCCAGTAGTATAGTTCCTAGCGGAACTTGGTCCAATGAGCAGTTCTTC.

This rearrangement joins TRBV5-4 to TRBJ2-7; D is perhaps TRBD2 (5 bases). V was trimmed by 1 base and J by 7 bases, leaving 12 bases between them. The CDR3 has 13 amino acids. CDR1 and CDR2 (germline): SGHNT, YYREEE (reference sequence). The CDR3 sequence is CASSLTLAREQYF. CDR3 bases: TGTGCCAGCAGCTTGACGCTAGCAAGGGAGCAGTACTTC.

This clone was detected only once. The chain combines TRBV6-4 with TRBJ1-5; D not resolved. Trimming took 5 bases from V and 1 from J, leaving 6 bases between them. This CDR3 comprises 13 residues. Germline CDR1 is MRHNA and CDR2 is SNTAGT. CDR3 nucleotides: TGTGCCAGCAGTCCCAGGAGCAATCAGCCCCAGCATTTT. Translated: CASSPRSNQPQHF.

The chain recombines TRBV6-1 with TRBJ1-5; D is undetermined. V lost 6 bases and J 5 bases, leaving 5 bases between the germline ends. This CDR3 is built from 11 residues. Germline V CDR1 and CDR2: MNHNS, SASEGT. The CDR3 protein is CASSQDQPQHF. CDR3 DNA: TGTGCCAGCAGCCAAGATCAGCCCCAGCATTTT.

This clone was detected a few times. The sample holds other DNA sequences that translate to the same CDR3. This chain uses TRBV6-5 with TRBJ2-5; no clear D. Germline V gene data show CDR1 as MNHEY and CDR2 as SVGAGI. This CDR3 region has 12 residues. Trimming shortened V by 0 bases and J by 4 bases, and 3 bases separated the two germline ends. CDR3: CASSYSGETQYF. The CDR3 bases are TGTGCCAGCAGTTACTCGGGAGAGACCCAGTACTTC.

In this sample, this clone turned up once. The V and J genes are TRBV7-2 and TRBJ1-1; no clear D. The CDR3 contains 12 residues. CDR1 and CDR2 (germline): SGHTA, FQGNSA. V lost 5 bases to trimming and J lost 6 bases, with 10 bases between them. The CDR3 loop is CASSPLGAEAFF. As DNA, the CDR3 is TGTGCCAGCAGCCCGCTTGGGGCTGAAGCTTTCTTT.

This chain uses TRBV19 with TRBJ2-7; 10 bases are a match to TRBD1. V shed 6 bases and J 1 base; nucleotides not matched to a gene: 6. Germline CDR1 is LNHDA and CDR2 is SQIVND (reference sequence). The CDR3 has 15 residues. As DNA, the CDR3 is TGTGCCAGTAGCCCCGGGACAGGGGTTTCCTACGAGCAGTACTTC. This gives the protein CASSPGTGVSYEQYF.

The chain combines TRBV28 with TRBJ1-1, with TRBD1 as a possible D gene (5 bases). The CDR3 consists of 13 residues. Trimming stripped 6 bases from V and 0 bases from J, with 8 bases between. Germline V gene sequence: CDR1 MDHEN, CDR2 SYDVKM. The CDR3 reads CASSWTLNTEAFF. CDR3 bases: TGTGCCAGCAGCTGGACACTGAACACTGAAGCTTTCTTT.

The rearrangement links TRBV6-1 to TRBJ1-5; D is ambiguous. The CDR3 spans 15 residues. Trimming left V 7 bases short and J 0 bases short, with 13 bases between. Germline V CDR1 and CDR2: MNHNS, SASEGT. The CDR3 loop is CASTGAEPSNQPQHF. The CDR3 DNA reads as TGTGCCAGCACAGGTGCGGAGCCTAGCAATCAGCCCCAGCATTTT.

V is TRBV6-6 and J is TRBJ1-1; the match to TRBD1 covers 8 bases. CDR3 length: 14 residues. Germline V gene sequence: CDR1 MNHNY, CDR2 SVGAGI (reference sequence). V was clipped by 7 bases and J by 3 bases; unmatched bases: 7. The CDR3: CASTETGEDTEAFF. CDR3 DNA: TGTGCCAGCACCGAGACAGGGGAGGACACTGAAGCTTTCTTT.